The 30 T cell receptor beta chains presented below share a single source sample, sequenced in a study of Graves' ophthalmopathy and Graves' hyperthyroidism. For repertoire sequencing, the TCR beta CDR3 regions were amplified from RNA transcripts. First-round RT-PCR relied on HTBI primers, and a second-round multiplex PCR came next. TCRdb re-called the multiplex PCR reads through MiXCR, storing one row per CDR3 protein. The data hold around 670,000 distinct CDR3 sequences, with around 40% observed a single time. The sequencing input was peripheral blood. Receptor source: an adult man with Graves' ophthalmopathy.

On this clonotype: This may arise from a read error, as a much more abundant clone is one base away. In DNA, the CDR3 is TGTGCCAGCAGCTTAGGGGGTGAGGGATCACCCCTCCACTTT. As protein: CASSLGGEGSPLHF. V is TRBV7-9 and J is TRBJ1-6, with unresolved D. The CDR3 loop spans 14 amino acids. The V and J ends lost 1 base and 10 bases respectively, with 11 bases between them. Germline CDR1 and CDR2: SEHNR and FQNEAQ (reference sequence).

The rearrangement joins TRBV20-1 to TRBJ1-2; TRBD1 is a possible D gene (5 bases). The CDR3 is 13 residues long. The germline gives CDR1 DFQATT, CDR2 SNEGSKA (reference sequence). V was clipped by 3 bases and J by 2 bases, with 10 bases between them. CDR3 in amino acids: CSASGGSNYGYTF. Written as DNA, the CDR3 is TGCAGTGCTAGTGGGGGATCCAACTATGGCTACACCTTC.

The chain is built from TRBV29-1 and TRBJ2-5; weak D call: TRBD2 (5 bases). The DNA matches TRBJ2-1 better at its end, which makes the J call doubtful. Germline V gene data show CDR1 as SQVTM and CDR2 as ANQGSEA. The CDR3 runs to 12 residues. This CDR3 is CSVEDRPGEQFF. In nucleotides, the CDR3 is TGCAGCGTTGAAGATCGGCCGGGGGAGCAGTTCTTC.

The rearrangement links TRBV25-1 to TRBJ2-2; D ambiguous. The CDR3 loop spans 13 amino acids. Per germline, CDR1 MGHDK and CDR2 SYGVNS. V lost 3 bases to trimming and J lost 9 bases, with 11 bases between them. The CDR3 sequence: CASSDSAGWELFF. CDR3 sequence (DNA): TGTGCCAGCAGTGATAGTGCCGGGTGGGAGCTGTTTTTT.

This clonotype was seen at least ten times. The V gene is TRBV7-9, the J gene TRBJ1-6; D is undetermined. The CDR3 spans 14 residues. Germline values: CDR1 SEHNR, CDR2 FQNEAQ (reference sequence). Trimming left V 1 base short and J 9 bases short, with 10 bases between. Written as DNA, the CDR3 is TGTGCCAGCAGCTTAGATTTGTCTGGTTCACCCCTCCACTTT. The encoded protein is CASSLDLSGSPLHF.

Concerning this clonotype: One end of the junction is discordant with germline, which a read error may explain. The chain carries TRBV10-3 and TRBJ1-4; D may be TRBD1 (5 bases). The germline gives CDR1 ENHRY, CDR2 SYGVKD. This CDR3 has 14 amino acids. CDR3 in amino acids: CASSEPGHNEKLFF. The DNA of the CDR3 is TGTGCCAGCAGTGAACCAGGGCATAATGAAAAACTGTTTTTT.

This clonotype was observed many times. CDR3: CATSRDLGQGAYEQYF. The DNA for the CDR3 is TGTGCCACCAGCAGAGATCTAGGGCAGGGGGCGTACGAGCAGTACTTC. The V gene is TRBV15, the J gene TRBJ2-7, with 8 bases lining up with TRBD1. V gave up 0 bases and J gave up 4 bases; unmatched junction bases: 8. There are 16 residues in the CDR3. Germline CDR1 is LNHNV and CDR2 is YYDKDF (reference sequence).

This clonotype was counted only a few times. V gene TRBV7-2 combines with J gene TRBJ1-3, with 7 bases fitting TRBD1. The V gene end was trimmed by 4 bases and the J gene end by 3 bases; junction bases not matched to a gene: 12. This CDR3 has 17 amino acids. Germline lookup yields CDR1 SGHTA and CDR2 FQGNSA. The CDR3 is CASSSYPTGTFGNTIYF. The CDR3 bases are TGTGCCAGCAGCTCATACCCGACAGGGACATTTGGAAACACCATATATTTT.

This clonotype was counted between two and nine times. The V gene is TRBV5-6, the J gene TRBJ1-2, with a tentative D call TRBD1 (6 bases). The germline V gene has CDR1 SGHDT and CDR2 YYEEEE. The CDR3 consists of 15 residues. V dropped 4 bases and J dropped 2 bases, with 15 bases sitting between them. In DNA, the CDR3 is TGTGCCAGCAGCCAAGTACTCCAGGGGAACTATGGCTACACCTTC. It codes for CASSQVLQGNYGYTF.

This clonotype was picked up many times. J is TRBJ2-6 and V is TRBV19; the D is unclear. Germline loops: CDR1 LNHDA, CDR2 SQIVND (reference sequence). V dropped 7 bases and J dropped 4 bases, with 17 bases sitting between them. The CDR3 has 16 residues. CDR3 coding DNA: TGTGCCAGTAAATACGTATGGGTGACCGGGGCCAACGTCCTGACTTTC. This sequence encodes CASKYVWVTGANVLTF.

This chain joins TRBV7-9 and TRBJ1-6, with D unclear. Germline lookup yields CDR1 SEHNR and CDR2 FQNEAQ (reference sequence). The CDR3 covers 16 residues. V lost 4 bases and J 10 bases, leaving 20 bases between the germline ends. CDR3 protein: CASSSKRQGPSSPLHF. In DNA, the CDR3 is TGTGCCAGCAGCTCAAAAAGACAAGGTCCGAGCTCACCCCTCCACTTT.

CDR3 amino acids: CASSMGQANSYEQYF. The DNA for the CDR3 is TGTGCCAGCAGCATGGGACAGGCGAATTCCTACGAGCAGTACTTC. J is TRBJ2-7 and V is TRBV9; the match to TRBD1 covers 8 bases. Germline V gene sequence: CDR1 SGDLS, CDR2 YYNGEE. Trimming took 4 bases from V and 1 from J; bases not matched to a gene: 7. There are 15 residues in the CDR3.

The chain employs TRBV7-2 and TRBJ2-5, with D possibly matching TRBD1 (6 bases). Germline V CDR1 and CDR2: SGHTA, FQGNSA. This CDR3 has 15 residues. The V gene lost 9 bases and the J gene lost 0 bases, with 17 bases spanning the gap. CDR3 sequence: CASNSKGEYQETQYF. The CDR3 region has the DNA TGTGCCAGTAACTCGAAGGGGGAGTACCAAGAGACCCAGTACTTC. Combining the CDR3 with reference TRBV7-2 and TRBJ2-5 gives the whole variable domain GAGVSQSPSNKVTEKGKDVELRCDPISGHTALYWYRQSLGQGLEFLIYFQGNSAPDKSGLPSDRFSAERTGGSVSTLTIQRTQQEDSAVYLCASNSKGEYQETQYFGPGTRLLVL.

This clonotype turned up a few times. The chain couples TRBV7-8 to TRBJ2-7; D uncertain. V was shortened by 2 bases and J by 3 bases, with 8 bases between the two germline ends. Germline assignment: CDR1 SGHVS and CDR2 FQNEAQ. CDR3 size: 13 residues. CDR3 DNA sequence: TGTGCCAGCAGCTTAAGGCGTAACTACGAGCAGTACTTC. Translation gives CASSLRRNYEQYF.

About this clonotype itself: Given a much more abundant clone one base away, this may be a read error. This chain links TRBV2 with TRBJ1-1; D is uncertain. V was clipped by 8 bases and J by 8 bases, with 12 bases between them. This CDR3 contains 11 residues. Germline V lookup: CDR1 SNHLY, CDR2 FYNNEI. This chain's CDR3 is CASQTVTEAFF. The CDR3 bases are TGTGCCAGCCAGACGGTAACAGAAGCTTTCTTT.

This clonotype occurred a few times. The chain combines TRBV7-9 with TRBJ2-7; D remains unclear. This CDR3 spans 13 amino acids. The germline V gene encodes CDR1 SEHNR and CDR2 FQNEAQ (reference sequence). Trimming pared 2 bases from V and 6 bases from J, leaving 11 bases between. The CDR3 spells CASSLTTDTEQYF. The CDR3 nucleotides read TGTGCCAGCAGCTTAACAACAGACACCGAGCAGTACTTC.

This chain connects TRBV12-3 or TRBV12-4 to TRBJ1-6; D not certain. Trimming cost V 8 bases and J 7 bases, with 18 bases left between them. The CDR3 contains 15 residues. CDR3 loop: CASRSTGRFNSPLHF. In DNA form, the CDR3 reads TGTGCCAGCCGGTCAACCGGCAGGTTCAATTCACCCCTCCACTTT.

This clonotype was counted many times. The rearrangement links TRBV2 to TRBJ1-2; no clear D gene. Germline values: CDR1 SNHLY, CDR2 FYNNEI. The CDR3 has 14 amino acids. Trimming removed 7 bases from V and 8 bases from J, with 20 bases in between. The CDR3 is CASIPGPSPLGYTF. The DNA for the CDR3 is TGTGCCAGCATTCCGGGCCCCAGCCCTTTAGGCTACACCTTC.

This clonotype was counted at least ten times. The V gene is TRBV14, the J gene TRBJ1-2; D possibly corresponds to TRBD1 (5 bases). CDR1 SGHDN and CDR2 FVKESK come from the germline V gene. The CDR3 sequence is 15 residues long. V was pared by 4 bases and J by 3 bases, with 15 bases between. CDR3: CASSPTYGGHYGYTF. For the CDR3, the DNA is TGTGCCAGCAGCCCCACGTACGGGGGACACTATGGCTACACCTTC.

This clonotype is a singleton in its sample. The CDR3 carries no conserved terminal phenylalanine or tryptophan, so it likely arises from a read error. It is unclear where the CDR3 begins or ends on the DNA, so no DNA is shown, and the CDR3 is as TCRdb lists it. The V gene is TRBV7-9, the J gene TRBJ1-4; no check of the table's D call, TRBD1, against the DNA was made. From germline, CDR1 is SEHNR and CDR2 FQNEAQ (reference sequence). The CDR3 has 12 amino acids, counting both end residues. The CDR3 is CASSPRARGAGY.

Turning to this clonotype: At one end the junction does not follow the germline gene, possibly because of a read error. The V call is TRBV7-3, the J call TRBJ2-2; 9 bases align to TRBD1. The germline V gene has CDR1 SGHTA and CDR2 FQGTGA. This CDR3 is 17 amino acids long. The CDR3 loop is CASRLTGQGRTTGELFF. CDR3 sequence (DNA): TGTGCCAGCCGCTTAACTGGACAGGGGCGCACCACCGGGGAGCTGTTTTTT. Looking up the rest from reference TRBV7-3 and TRBJ2-2 gives the full variable domain: GAGVSQTPSNKVTEKGKYVELRCDPISGHTALYWYRQSLGQGPEFLIYFQGTGAADDSGLPNDRFFAVRPEGSVSTLKIQRTERGDSAVYLCASRLTGQGRTTGELFFGEGSRLTVL.

A remark on this clonotype: This sequence may be a read error, since a much larger clone differs from it by one base. The chain has TRBV2 and TRBJ1-2; the D gene is possibly TRBD1 (5 bases). This CDR3 spans 15 amino acids. Germline assignment: CDR1 SNHLY and CDR2 FYNNEI. Trimming took 11 bases from V and 8 from J, leaving 27 bases between them. CDR3 sequence (DNA): TGTGCCGGCAAATTTGGGGCAGGAGCTGTATTGGGCTACACCTTC. Protein sequence: CAGKFGAGAVLGYTF.

The chain uses TRBV25-1 and TRBJ2-5; 7 positions match TRBD2. V shed 5 bases, J shed 5 bases, and the junction held 5 bases outside the gene matches. The CDR3 contains 13 residues. Germline V gives CDR1 MGHDK, CDR2 SYGVNS. The CDR3 protein is CASSIWGGETQYF. Here the CDR3 DNA reads TGTGCCAGCAGTATCTGGGGGGGGGAGACCCAGTACTTC.

CDR3 nucleotides: TGTGCCAGCAGTTCACTTCAGGGGACCGTTTATGGCTACACCTTC. Translated: CASSSLQGTVYGYTF. The V and J genes are TRBV25-1 and TRBJ1-2, with D possibly being TRBD1 (6 bases). The V gene lost 5 bases and the J gene lost 5 bases, with 18 bases spanning the gap. Looked up from germline, CDR1 is MGHDK and CDR2 is SYGVNS. This CDR3 contains 15 residues.

This clonotype has ten or more counts. This chain connects TRBV7-2 to TRBJ1-3, with a possible D match to TRBD1 (5 bases). Trimming cost V 5 bases and J 4 bases, with 15 bases left between them. The CDR3 totals 15 residues. Germline V CDR1 and CDR2: SGHTA, FQGNSA. CDR3 sequence reads: CASSPWVGDGNTIYF. The CDR3 nucleotides are TGTGCCAGCAGCCCGTGGGTTGGGGACGGAAACACCATATATTTT.

This sequence joins TRBV2 and TRBJ2-7, with D perhaps TRBD2 (5 bases). Matching the DNA end better, TRBJ2-1 makes the J call doubtful. Germline CDR1 and CDR2: SNHLY and FYNNEI. The CDR3 is 13 residues long. The CDR3 DNA reads TGTGCCAGCAGTTACGACGGGAACAATGAGCAGTTCTTC. It encodes CASSYDGNNEQFF.

This clonotype occurred a few times. CDR3 DNA sequence: TGTGCCATCAGTGAACCGAACACAGATACGCAGTATTTT. This gives the protein CAISEPNTDTQYF. V usage is TRBV10-3 and J usage is TRBJ2-3; D unresolved. This CDR3 spans 13 amino acids. The germline CDR1 and CDR2 sequences are ENHRY and SYGVKD. The V end was cut by 3 bases, the J end by 2 bases, with 6 bases between.

In this sample, this clonotype turned up once. The chain uses TRBV7-9 and TRBJ1-6; 7 nucleotides align to TRBD1. This CDR3 spans 15 amino acids. V was clipped by 3 bases and J by 9 bases; unmatched bases: 8. The germline V gene has CDR1 SEHNR and CDR2 FQNEAQ (reference sequence). In DNA, the CDR3 is TGTGCCAGCAGCTTGGGCCAGGGGGTTATTTCACCCCTCCACTTT. This translates into CASSLGQGVISPLHF.

This clonotype has a count of ten or more. The rearrangement joins TRBV2 to TRBJ1-1; unclear D gene. From germline, CDR1 is SNHLY and CDR2 FYNNEI. V was clipped by 2 bases and J by 1 base, with 8 bases between them. The CDR3 length is 14 residues. The CDR3, as DNA: TGTGCCAGCAGTGAATGGCGGGCGAACACTGAAGCTTTCTTT. Its protein is CASSEWRANTEAFF.

The J gene is TRBJ1-6, the V gene TRBV2, with 9 positions matching TRBD1. The CDR3 spans 15 residues. Trimming cost V 6 bases and J 9 bases; bases outside gene matches: 9. Germline lookup yields CDR1 SNHLY and CDR2 FYNNEI. CDR3 sequence reads: CASSSTGGPRSPLHF. CDR3 nucleotides: TGTGCCAGCAGCTCGACAGGGGGGCCGCGTTCACCCCTCCACTTT.